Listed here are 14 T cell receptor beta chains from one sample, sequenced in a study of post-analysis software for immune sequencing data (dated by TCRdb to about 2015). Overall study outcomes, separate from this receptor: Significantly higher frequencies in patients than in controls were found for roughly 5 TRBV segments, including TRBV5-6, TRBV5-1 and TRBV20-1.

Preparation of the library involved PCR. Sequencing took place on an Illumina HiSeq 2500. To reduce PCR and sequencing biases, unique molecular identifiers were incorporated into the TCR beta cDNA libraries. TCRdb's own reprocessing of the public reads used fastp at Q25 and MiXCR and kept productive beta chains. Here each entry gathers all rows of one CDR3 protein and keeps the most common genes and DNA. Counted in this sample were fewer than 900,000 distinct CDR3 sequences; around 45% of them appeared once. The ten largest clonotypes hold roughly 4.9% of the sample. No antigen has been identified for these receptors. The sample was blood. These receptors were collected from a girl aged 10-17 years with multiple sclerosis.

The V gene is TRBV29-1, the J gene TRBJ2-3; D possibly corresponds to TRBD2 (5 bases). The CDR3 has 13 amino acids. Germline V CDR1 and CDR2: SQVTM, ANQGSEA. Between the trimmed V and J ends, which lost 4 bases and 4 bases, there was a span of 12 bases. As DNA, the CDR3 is TGCAGCGTTGTTAGTGGAGGCCCAGATACGCAGTATTTT. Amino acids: CSVVSGGPDTQYF.

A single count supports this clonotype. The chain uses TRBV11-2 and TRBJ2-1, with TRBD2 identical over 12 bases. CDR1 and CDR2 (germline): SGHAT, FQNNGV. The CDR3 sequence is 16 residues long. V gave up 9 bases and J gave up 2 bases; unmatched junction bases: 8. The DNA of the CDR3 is TGTGCCAGTCGGACTAGCGGGAAGGGGACCTACAATGAGCAGTTCTTC. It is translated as CASRTSGKGTYNEQFF. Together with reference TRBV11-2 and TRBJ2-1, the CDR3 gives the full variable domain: EAGVAQSPRYKIIEKRQSVAFWCNPISGHATLYWYQQILGQGPKLLIQFQNNGVVDDSQLPKDRFSAERLKGVDSTLKIQPAKLEDSAVYLCASRTSGKGTYNEQFFGPGTRLTVL.

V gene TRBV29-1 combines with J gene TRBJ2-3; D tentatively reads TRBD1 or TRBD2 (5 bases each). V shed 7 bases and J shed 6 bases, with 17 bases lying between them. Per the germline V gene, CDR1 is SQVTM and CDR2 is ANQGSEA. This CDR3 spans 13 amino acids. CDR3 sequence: CSDPGTSADTQYF. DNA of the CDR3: TGCAGCGACCCCGGGACCTCGGCGGATACGCAGTATTTT.

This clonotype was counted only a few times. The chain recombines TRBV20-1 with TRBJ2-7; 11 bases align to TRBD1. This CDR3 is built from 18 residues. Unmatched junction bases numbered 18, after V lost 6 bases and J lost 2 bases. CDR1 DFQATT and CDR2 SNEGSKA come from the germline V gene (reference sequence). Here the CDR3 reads CSATSEDRGHTFPYEQYF. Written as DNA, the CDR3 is TGCAGTGCCACAAGCGAGGACAGGGGGCACACCTTTCCCTACGAGCAGTACTTC.

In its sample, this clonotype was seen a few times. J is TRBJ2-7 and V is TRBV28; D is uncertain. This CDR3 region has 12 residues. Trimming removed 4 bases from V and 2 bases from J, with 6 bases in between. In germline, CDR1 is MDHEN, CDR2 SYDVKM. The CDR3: CASSYRAYEQYF. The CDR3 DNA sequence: TGTGCCAGCAGTTACCGTGCCTACGAGCAGTACTTC.

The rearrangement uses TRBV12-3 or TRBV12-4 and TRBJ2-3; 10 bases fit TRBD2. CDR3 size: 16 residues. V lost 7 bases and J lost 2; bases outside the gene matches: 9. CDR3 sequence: CASTKTGTSDTDTQYF. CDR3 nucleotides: TGTGCCAGCACTAAAACCGGGACTAGCGACACAGATACGCAGTATTTT.

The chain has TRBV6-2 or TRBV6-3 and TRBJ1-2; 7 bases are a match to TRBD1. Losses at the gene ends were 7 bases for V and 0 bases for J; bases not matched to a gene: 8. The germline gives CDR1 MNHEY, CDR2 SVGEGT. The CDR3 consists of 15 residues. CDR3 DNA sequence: TGTGCCAGCACCGGTCCGGGACAGCCTAACTATGGCTACACCTTC. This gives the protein CASTGPGQPNYGYTF.

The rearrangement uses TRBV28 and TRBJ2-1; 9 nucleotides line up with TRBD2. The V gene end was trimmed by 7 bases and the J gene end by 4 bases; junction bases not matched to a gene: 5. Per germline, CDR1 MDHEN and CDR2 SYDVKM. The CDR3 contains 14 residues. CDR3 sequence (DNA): TGTGCCAGCATTTTTAGCGGGGGATACAATGAGCAGTTCTTC. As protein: CASIFSGGYNEQFF.

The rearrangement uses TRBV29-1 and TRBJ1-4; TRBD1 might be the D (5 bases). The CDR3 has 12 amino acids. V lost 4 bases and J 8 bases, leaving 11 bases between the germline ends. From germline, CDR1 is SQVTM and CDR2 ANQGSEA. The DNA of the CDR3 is TGCAGCGTTGTTGGTGGGGGGGAAAAACTGTTTTTT. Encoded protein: CSVVGGGEKLFF. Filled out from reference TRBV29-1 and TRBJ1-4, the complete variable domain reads SAVISQKPSRDICQRGTSLTIQCQVDSQVTMMFWYRQQPGQSLTLIATANQGSEATYESGFVIDKFPISRPNLTFSTLTVSNMSPEDSSIYLCSVVGGGEKLFFGSGTQLSVL.

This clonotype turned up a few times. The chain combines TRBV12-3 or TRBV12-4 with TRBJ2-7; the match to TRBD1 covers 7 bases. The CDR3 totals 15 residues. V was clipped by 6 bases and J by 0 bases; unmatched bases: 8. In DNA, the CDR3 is TGTGCCAGCAGCCATTCCCGGGACAGCTCCTACGAGCAGTACTTC. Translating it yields CASSHSRDSSYEQYF.

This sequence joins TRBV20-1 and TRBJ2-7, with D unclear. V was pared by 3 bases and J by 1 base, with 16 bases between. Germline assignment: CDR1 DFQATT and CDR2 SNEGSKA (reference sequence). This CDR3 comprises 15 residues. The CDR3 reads CSASSQLQSSYEQYF. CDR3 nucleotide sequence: TGCAGTGCTAGCTCTCAATTACAGTCGTCCTACGAGCAGTACTTC.

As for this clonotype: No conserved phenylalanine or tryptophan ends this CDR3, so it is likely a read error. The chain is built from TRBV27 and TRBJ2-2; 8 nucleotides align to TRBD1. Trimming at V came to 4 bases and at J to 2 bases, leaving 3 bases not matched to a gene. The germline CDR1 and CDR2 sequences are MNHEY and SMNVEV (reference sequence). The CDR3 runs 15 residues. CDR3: CASSSTGANTGELFL. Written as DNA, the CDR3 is TGTGCCAGCAGTTCGACAGGGGCCAACACCGGGGAGCTGTTTTTG.

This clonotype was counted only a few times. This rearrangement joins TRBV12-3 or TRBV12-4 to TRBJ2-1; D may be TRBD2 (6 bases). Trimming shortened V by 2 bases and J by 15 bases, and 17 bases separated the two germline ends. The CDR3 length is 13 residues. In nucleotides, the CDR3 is TGTGCCAGCAGTTTAAGTCTCGGGGCCGGGGGGTTCTTC. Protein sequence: CASSLSLGAGGFF.

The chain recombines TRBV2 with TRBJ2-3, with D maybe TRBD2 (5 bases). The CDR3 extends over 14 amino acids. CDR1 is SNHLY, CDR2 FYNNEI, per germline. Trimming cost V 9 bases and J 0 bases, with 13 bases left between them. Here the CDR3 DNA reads TGTGCCAGACAGCGGATCTCTAGCACAGATACGCAGTATTTT. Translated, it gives CARQRISSTDTQYF.